A selection of T cell receptor beta chains follows, all from one sample in a study of shared clonotypes between healthy human individuals. Assay used: immunoSEQ multiplex PCR; TCRdb lists only in-frame clones, some missing. There are millions of clones in the sample; over 85% occur only once, and 0.39% lies in the top ten. The sequenced material came from naive CD4+ T cells from PBMCs. The receptor set was obtained from a young man in good health. Some clones in this sample may be carry-over from other donors' samples. The CDR3 runs from the conserved cysteine through the conserved F or W. The order of the fields is D gene, clone size, J gene, V gene, CDR3 DNA, CDR3 protein. A D gene is named only where the DNA matches it firmly. For some rows the clone size is stated as once, few or many, or as a class when expanded; others skip it.

d_call: NA
clone_size: once
j_call: TRBJ2-5
v_call: TRBV30
cdr3_nt: TGTGCCTGGGAAGCAGGGGCACGAGAGACCCAGTACTTC
cdr3_aa: CAWEAGARETQYF

d_call: TRBD2
clone_size: NA
j_call: TRBJ2-1
v_call: TRBV5-3
cdr3_nt: TGTGCCAGAAGCTTGACCTCGGGACTAGCGGGAGGAATAAGCGGACGGCAGTTCTTC
cdr3_aa: CARSLTSGLAGGISGRQFF

d_call: NA
clone_size: NA
j_call: TRBJ1-1
v_call: TRBV5-1
cdr3_nt: TGCGCCAGCAGCTTGGTGGGGAAGAACACTGAAGCTTTCTTT
cdr3_aa: CASSLVGKNTEAFF

d_call: NA
clone_size: NA
j_call: TRBJ2-3
v_call: TRBV11-1
cdr3_nt: TGTGCCAGCAGCTTACCGGGAGCGGATACGCAGTATTTT
cdr3_aa: CASSLPGADTQYF

d_call: TRBD2
clone_size: NA
j_call: TRBJ2-1
v_call: TRBV18
cdr3_nt: TGTGCCACCACTCCATGGCGGGAGGGTTACAATGAGCAGTTCTTC
cdr3_aa: CATTPWREGYNEQFF

d_call: TRBD1
clone_size: NA
j_call: TRBJ2-2
v_call: TRBV28
cdr3_nt: TGTGCCAGCAGTACTCAGGGGGCGCCCACCGGGGAGCTGTTTTTT
cdr3_aa: CASSTQGAPTGELFF

d_call: NA
clone_size: NA
j_call: TRBJ2-3
v_call: TRBV5-4
cdr3_nt: TGTGCCAGCAGCTTGGTTCAAGATACGCAGTATTTT
cdr3_aa: CASSLVQDTQYF

d_call: NA
clone_size: once
j_call: TRBJ2-5
v_call: TRBV5-1
cdr3_nt: TGCGCCAGCAGCCTTTTGTCTCCACCCCCCCCAGAGACCCAGTACTTC
cdr3_aa: CASSLLSPPPPETQYF

d_call: NA
clone_size: NA
j_call: TRBJ2-7
v_call: TRBV20-1
cdr3_nt: TGCAGTGCTCGGCTGAGCGAGCAGTACTTC
cdr3_aa: CSARLSEQYF

d_call: NA
clone_size: NA
j_call: TRBJ2-7
v_call: TRBV28
cdr3_nt: TGTGCCAGCAGTTTTAGGGACGGGGTATCCTACGAGCAGTACTTC
cdr3_aa: CASSFRDGVSYEQYF

d_call: NA
clone_size: NA
j_call: TRBJ2-2
v_call: TRBV9
cdr3_nt: TGTGCCAGCAGCCCCAGCGGGAACACCGGGGAGCTGTTTTTT
cdr3_aa: CASSPSGNTGELFF

d_call: NA
clone_size: NA
j_call: TRBJ2-3
v_call: TRBV11-2
cdr3_nt: TGTGCCAGCAGCTTAGACGGACAGTTAGGGCAGTATTTT
cdr3_aa: CASSLDGQLGQYF

d_call: NA
clone_size: once
j_call: TRBJ1-2
v_call: TRBV6-5
cdr3_nt: TGTGCCAGCAGCCCAAGGGAGGACTATGGCTACACCTTC
cdr3_aa: CASSPREDYGYTF

d_call: NA
clone_size: NA
j_call: TRBJ1-4
v_call: TRBV4-1
cdr3_nt: TGCGCCAGCAGCCCCCTAAGAGGGTTAATGGGTGAAAAACTGTTTTTT
cdr3_aa: CASSPLRGLMGEKLFF

d_call: NA
clone_size: NA
j_call: TRBJ1-1
v_call: TRBV29-1
cdr3_nt: TGCAGCGCTAGAGGCGGGATTAACACTGAAGCTTTCTTT
cdr3_aa: CSARGGINTEAFF

d_call: NA
clone_size: few
j_call: TRBJ1-1
v_call: TRBV2
cdr3_nt: TGTGCCAGCAGTGAACGGGCAGGTGGATCGGCTTTCTTT
cdr3_aa: CASSERAGGSAFF